This T cell receptor beta chain is from a study of blood T cells in healthy people across ages. Extraction of total RNA produced a minimum of 6 micrograms from each sample. Whole-study findings and limits: Estimated diversity, derived from one million T cells, was regarded as an underestimate.

This CDR3 comprises 15 residues. Trimming cost V 4 bases and J 2 bases; bases outside gene matches: 7. The V gene's germline CDR1 is LGHNA and CDR2 YSLEER. The use of a sample-barcoded 5' primer and a J-beta primer mix characterized a second PCR of roughly 6 to 11 cycles. Template switching added a 12-random-nucleotide identifier to every cDNA molecule. The study obtained at least 2.5 million CDR3-containing paired-end reads from every sample. TCRdb reprocessed the 5' RACE reads with MiXCR, giving one entry per CDR3 protein. The table shows around 1,100,000 distinct CDR3 sequences, with 30% to 40% occurring only once. In this sample, this clonotype turned up a few times. Its antigen remains unknown.

Sequenced sample: blood. The TCR originated in a man between 18 and 35 years old in good health. V gene TRBV4-3 combines with J gene TRBJ2-7; the match to TRBD1 covers 8 bases. This chain's CDR3 is CASSLAQGAPYEQYF. CDR3 sequence (DNA): TGCGCCAGCAGCCTAGCCCAGGGGGCACCCTACGAGCAGTACTTC.